This TCR beta chain came from a study of OX40 agonist ivuxolimab in advanced cancers. The overall study: It was ivuxolimab, an agonistic anti-OX40 (CD134) antibody, that patients were treated with. A male proportion of over 70% was recorded, with mean age approximately 64 years and range roughly 23 to 85. Overall study results and limits: The investigators did not determine what antigen specificity the expanded peripheral T cells had. CD8+ T cells showed, on average, more clonal expansion than CD4+ cells.

Germline-derived CDR1 and CDR2 are SNHLY and FYNNEI. The CDR3 length is 18 residues. V shed 2 bases and J 3 bases; nucleotides not matched to a gene: 9. Sequenced by immunoSEQ multiplex PCR; TCRdb stores in-frame clones only, minus some. The sample consists of around 68,000 clones, around 90% of them appearing once. Remarks on this clone: The antigen is undetermined.

The chain joins TRBV2 to TRBJ2-6; TRBD1 matches at 8 bases. The TCR originated in an adult with an advanced solid tumor such as melanoma, head and neck, liver or kidney cancer. Sequencing used CD4+ or CD8+ T cells sorted from blood, obtained in a trial of the OX40 agonist ivuxolimab. CDR3 in amino acids: CASSERGRGRFGANVLTF. In DNA, the CDR3 is TGTGCCAGCAGTGAACGTGGCAGGGGGCGCTTTGGGGCCAACGTCCTGACTTTC.